The subject of this entry is one T cell receptor beta chain. The junction does not match germline at one end; this may be a read error. Among the patients, aged 18 to 65, hyperthyroidism was newly diagnosed and had lasted under 2 months. The sample comes from a study of T cells in Graves' hyperthyroidism and ophthalmopathy. Amplification yielded TCR beta CDR3 regions, with RNA transcripts as the source. HTBI primers were the set used in a first-round RT-PCR of the TCR CDR3. TCRdb ran MiXCR on the multiplex PCR reads and lists one entry per CDR3 protein. Among approximately 400,000 distinct CDR3 sequences, 19% were seen once, and the ten largest hold around 3.6%. Sequencing was carried out using blood. The clonotype originates from a woman in her late teens or twenties with Graves' hyperthyroidism.

CDR3 nucleotide sequence: TGTGCCAGCAGTTACTCGAAAGATCAGCCCCAGCATTTT. Translated, it gives CASSYSKDQPQHF. This chain links TRBV6-4 with TRBJ1-5, with unresolved D. Germline CDR1 MRHNA, CDR2 SNTAGT. CDR3 length: 13 residues.